A selection of T cell receptor beta chains follows, all from one sample in a study of vaccination effects on CD4 cells after COVID-19. The antigens for these receptors are not known. Using immunoSEQ multiplex PCR, the repertoire was profiled, and TCRdb retains in-frame clones only, with some absent. The sample shows tens of thousands of clones, 76% of them seen only once. Source: CD4+ T cells from PBMCs cultured without peptide, taken after COVID-19 vaccination. These receptors were obtained from a human donor who had a prior SARS-CoV-2 infection. The CDR3 runs from the conserved cysteine through the conserved F or W. D genes are given only for firm matches. Clone size is given for some rows only: seen once, a few or many times, or a class if the clone is expanded.

J: TRBJ2-3
D: TRBD2
size: .
V: TRBV7-6
DNA: TGTGCCAGCAGCTTATCAGGGTACAGCGGGAGTACAGATACGCAGTATTTT
CDR3: CASSLSGYSGSTDTQYF

J: TRBJ2-7
D: .
size: .
V: TRBV5-4
DNA: TGTGCCAGCAGCCTATTTTTCGGGGCGTCCTACGAGCAGTACTTC
CDR3: CASSLFFGASYEQYF

J: TRBJ2-5
D: TRBD1
size: .
V: TRBV5-6
DNA: TGTGCCAGCTTGCGGACAGGGATAGAGACCCAGTACTTC
CDR3: CASLRTGIETQYF

J: TRBJ1-3
D: TRBD1
size: .
V: TRBV5-6
DNA: TGTGCCAGCAGCCTAAGGGGGCTTGGAAACACCATATATTTT
CDR3: CASSLRGLGNTIYF

J: TRBJ2-1
D: .
size: .
V: TRBV5-4
DNA: TGTGCCAGCAGCCCCGCAGTAGCGAAACACAATGAGCAGTTCTTC
CDR3: CASSPAVAKHNEQFF

J: TRBJ2-3
D: TRBD2
size: .
V: TRBV5-1
DNA: TGCGCCAGCAGGAGGGACTACAACGCAGATACGCAGTATTTT
CDR3: CASRRDYNADTQYF

J: TRBJ2-2
D: TRBD1
size: few
V: TRBV11-3
DNA: TGTGCCAGCAGCTTGGGCTCCGGGACAGATAACACCGGGGAGCTGTTTTTT
CDR3: CASSLGSGTDNTGELFF

J: TRBJ2-7
D: .
size: few
V: TRBV2
DNA: TGTGCCAGCAACAGGTACCTAGGGTACGAGCAGTACTTC
CDR3: CASNRYLGYEQYF

J: TRBJ2-3
D: TRBD2
size: few
V: TRBV2
DNA: TGTGCCAGAGCGGGAGGGCCCTTAGATACGCAGTATTTT
CDR3: CARAGGPLDTQYF

J: TRBJ2-2
D: TRBD2
size: .
V: TRBV4-2
DNA: TGTGCCAGCAGCCAAGGGGGGGGGTCGAACACCGGGGAGCTGTTTTTT
CDR3: CASSQGGGSNTGELFF

J: TRBJ2-6
D: .
size: .
V: TRBV30
DNA: TGTGCCTGGGACAGAGGCTCTGGGGCCAACGTCCTGACTTTC
CDR3: CAWDRGSGANVLTF

J: TRBJ2-5
D: .
size: .
V: TRBV4-2
DNA: TGTGCCAGCAGCCAAGATCCGGGGCGTCGGGAGACCCAGTACTTC
CDR3: CASSQDPGRRETQYF

J: TRBJ2-4
D: TRBD2
size: .
V: TRBV4-2
DNA: TGTGCCAGCAGCCAAGATCTAGCGGGAGGCCTCCTGAAGTACTTC
CDR3: CASSQDLAGGLLKYF

J: TRBJ2-2
D: TRBD1
size: .
V: TRBV5-1
DNA: TGCGCCAGCAGCATTGGACAGGGCTCCCCGGGGGAGCTGTTTTTT
CDR3: CASSIGQGSPGELFF

J: TRBJ1-2
D: .
size: .
V: TRBV4-1
DNA: TGCGCCAGCAGCCAACAGTGGACAGTTGGTATCTATGGCTACACCTTC
CDR3: CASSQQWTVGIYGYTF

J: TRBJ2-1
D: TRBD2
size: .
V: TRBV4-3
DNA: TGCGCCAGCAGCCAAGATCTGACTAGCGGGAGTATCTACAATGAGCAGTTCTTC
CDR3: CASSQDLTSGSIYNEQFF

J: TRBJ2-7
D: TRBD2
size: .
V: TRBV7-9
DNA: TGTGCCAGCAGCTTCACCCGGGGGGGAGATTCCGAGCAGTACTTC
CDR3: CASSFTRGGDSEQYF

J: TRBJ1-4
D: TRBD1
size: .
V: TRBV11-2
DNA: TGTGCCAGCAGTTCATACAGGGGCTTAAGTGAAAAACTGTTTTTT
CDR3: CASSSYRGLSEKLFF

J: TRBJ2-7
D: .
size: .
V: TRBV6-5
DNA: TGTGCCAGCATCGAAAAATGGGGTCCCGCCGGCGAGCAGTACTTC
CDR3: CASIEKWGPAGEQYF

J: TRBJ2-3
D: TRBD2
size: .
V: TRBV19
DNA: TGTGCCAGTAGTATAGTCCGGACTAGCGGGGGTGCAGATACGCAGTATTTT
CDR3: CASSIVRTSGGADTQYF

J: TRBJ2-2
D: TRBD2
size: .
V: TRBV5-1
DNA: TGCGCCAGCAGCCCTAGCGGGGGGGTGTCCGGGGAGCTGTTTTTT
CDR3: CASSPSGGVSGELFF

J: TRBJ2-7
D: .
size: once
V: TRBV11-2
DNA: TGTGCCAGCAGCCCCCTGACTGGACGGGACTACGAGCAGTACTTC
CDR3: CASSPLTGRDYEQYF

J: TRBJ1-5
D: .
size: .
V: TRBV4-3
DNA: TGCGCCAGCAGCCAAGAATACCGGGGGGCGAATCAGCCCCAGCATTTT
CDR3: CASSQEYRGANQPQHF

J: TRBJ2-6
D: TRBD1
size: .
V: TRBV9
DNA: TGTGCCAGCAGCGCCCTGACAGGGGGGGGCTCTGGGGCCAACGTCCTGACTTTC
CDR3: CASSALTGGGSGANVLTF

J: TRBJ1-3
D: .
size: .
V: TRBV16
DNA: TGTGCCAGCAGCCAGCAGAACAGGCGCTCTGGAAACACCATATATTTT
CDR3: CASSQQNRRSGNTIYF

J: TRBJ2-5
D: TRBD1
size: .
V: TRBV11-3
DNA: TGTGCCAGCAGCGGACACAGGGGGCGAAGTCAAGAGACCCAGTACTTC
CDR3: CASSGHRGRSQETQYF

J: TRBJ2-1
D: TRBD2
size: .
V: TRBV5-4
DNA: TGTGCCAGCAGCATCACCTCTAGCGGGAGAGGCTCCTACAATGAGCAGTTCTTC
CDR3: CASSITSSGRGSYNEQFF

J: TRBJ1-2
D: .
size: once
V: TRBV21-1
DNA: TGTGCCAGCAGCAAACCGACAGAGGGTATAAATGGCTACACCTTC
CDR3: CASSKPTEGINGYTF

J: TRBJ2-7
D: TRBD1
size: .
V: TRBV6-5
DNA: TGTGCCAGCAGTAAACAGGGGATCTACGAGCAGTACTTC
CDR3: CASSKQGIYEQYF

J: TRBJ2-7
D: .
size: .
V: TRBV24-1
DNA: TGTGCCACCAGTGATGGCGGAGGCGTCTCCTACGAGCAGTACTTC
CDR3: CATSDGGGVSYEQYF

J: TRBJ2-1
D: .
size: .
V: TRBV2
DNA: TGTGCCAGCAGTGAATTAGGGTTCGACTACAATGAGCAGTTCTTC
CDR3: CASSELGFDYNEQFF

J: TRBJ2-5
D: TRBD2
size: few
V: TRBV5-1
DNA: TGCGCCAGCAGCCCCTATAGCGGGAGGAGCCAAGAGACCCAGTACTTC
CDR3: CASSPYSGRSQETQYF